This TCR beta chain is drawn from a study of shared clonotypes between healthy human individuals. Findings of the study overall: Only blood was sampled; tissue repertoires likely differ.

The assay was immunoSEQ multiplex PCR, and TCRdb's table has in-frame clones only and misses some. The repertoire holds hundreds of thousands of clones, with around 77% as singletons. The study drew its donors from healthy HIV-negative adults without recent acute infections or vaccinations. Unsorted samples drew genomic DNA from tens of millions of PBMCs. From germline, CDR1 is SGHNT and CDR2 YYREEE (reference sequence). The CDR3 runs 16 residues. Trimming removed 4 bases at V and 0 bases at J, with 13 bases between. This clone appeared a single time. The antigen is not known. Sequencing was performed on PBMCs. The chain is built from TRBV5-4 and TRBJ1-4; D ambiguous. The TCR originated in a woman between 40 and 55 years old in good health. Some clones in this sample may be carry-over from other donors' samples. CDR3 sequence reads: CASSVEGGTTNEKLFF. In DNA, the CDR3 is TGTGCCAGCAGCGTTGAGGGAGGGACAACTAATGAAAAACTGTTTTTT.